The clone carrying this T cell receptor beta chain was picked up a small number of times. Its target is unknown. V was trimmed by 2 bases and J by 6 bases, leaving 19 bases between them. Per germline, CDR1 SGHRS and CDR2 YFSETQ. This CDR3 region has 16 residues. The sample belongs to a study of blood T cells in healthy people across ages. Donation came from healthy Caucasian individuals in Russia who were aged roughly 6 to 95. A sample-barcoded 5' primer and a J-beta primer mix were used in a second PCR of roughly 7 to 12 cycles. The authors tagged each cDNA molecule using a template-switch adaptor with 12 random nucleotides. TCRdb analysed the 5' RACE reads with MiXCR anew, one entry per CDR3 protein. The sample records hundreds of thousands of distinct CDR3 sequences, roughly half being singletons. Overall study findings and caveats: It was found that TCR beta diversity correlated strongly with the percentage of naive T cells. A roughly linear fall in TCR beta diversity per million T cells was seen with increasing age.

The V call is TRBV5-1, the J call TRBJ2-3; D is perhaps TRBD2 (5 bases). Sequencing was done on a sample of blood. This TCR was recovered from an elderly woman in good health. In DNA form, the CDR3 reads TGCGCCAGCAGCTTAAGGCCCCCTGGGCGAGGGGATACGCAGTATTTT. Its translation is CASSLRPPGRGDTQYF.